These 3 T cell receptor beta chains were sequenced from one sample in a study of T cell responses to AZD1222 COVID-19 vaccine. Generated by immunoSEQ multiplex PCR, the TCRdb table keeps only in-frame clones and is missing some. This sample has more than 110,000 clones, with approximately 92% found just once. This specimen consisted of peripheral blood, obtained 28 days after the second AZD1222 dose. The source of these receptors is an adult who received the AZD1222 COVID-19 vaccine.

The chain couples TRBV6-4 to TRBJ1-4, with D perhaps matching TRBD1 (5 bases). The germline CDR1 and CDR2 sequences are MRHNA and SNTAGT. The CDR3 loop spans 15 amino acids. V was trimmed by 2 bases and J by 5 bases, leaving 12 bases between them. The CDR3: CASSDVAGGNEKLFF. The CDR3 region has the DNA TGTGCCAGCAGTGACGTAGCGGGGGGGAATGAAAAACTGTTTTTT.

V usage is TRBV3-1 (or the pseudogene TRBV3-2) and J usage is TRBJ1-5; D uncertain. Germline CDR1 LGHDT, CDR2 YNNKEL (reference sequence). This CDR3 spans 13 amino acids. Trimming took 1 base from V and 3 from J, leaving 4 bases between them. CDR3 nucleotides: TGTGCCAGCAGCCAAGGCATCAATCAGCCCCAGCATTTT. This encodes CASSQGINQPQHF.

The CDR3 DNA is TGTGCCAGCAGCCGGGACTTAGTCACAGATACGCAGTATTTT. Amino acid sequence: CASSRDLVTDTQYF. This chain joins TRBV14 and TRBJ2-3; possibly TRBD2 for D (6 bases). V was trimmed by 4 bases and J by 2 bases, leaving 10 bases between them. From germline, CDR1 is SGHDN and CDR2 FVKESK. This CDR3 comprises 14 residues.